This T cell receptor beta chain is from a study of cytomegalovirus exposure and HLA in healthy donors. General study points: In a later analysis, CMV-associated beta chains were mostly HLA-associated, it appeared.

Concerning this clone: Its specificity is not known.

The CDR3 extends over 17 amino acids. The PCR contained 60 Vbeta and 13 Jbeta primers. Authors' methods: It was a later analysis that counted 75 million to 90 million unique TCR beta chains, of which roughly 11 million were shared. Data came from immunoSEQ multiplex PCR; TCRdb stores just in-frame clones and leaves some out. For V, J and clone size, that table is used; D and trimming come from the DNA. This table has 130,000 or so clones, roughly 80% appearing once. The chain couples TRBV21-1 to TRBJ2-2; the table's TRBD1 call for D was not verified on the DNA. TRBV21-1 is a pseudogene locus. This clonotype was sampled from a woman under 30 in good health and CMV-seronegative. The sample was PBMCs. The CDR3 reads CASMSRQGLRNTGELFF. In DNA, the CDR3 is TGTGCCAGCATGAGCAGACAGGGGCTACGGAACACCGGGGAGCTGTTTTTT.